The 32 T cell receptor beta chains below were found in one sample sequenced in a study of blood T cell repertoires in COVID-19. Sequenced by immunoSEQ multiplex PCR; TCRdb stores in-frame clones only, minus some. The sample includes 200,000 to 300,000 clones, about four fifths of them seen just once. Source material: peripheral blood. Receptors were obtained from a woman aged 80 or over with COVID-19, enrolled during active disease.

V usage is TRBV19 and J usage is TRBJ1-6; 7 nucleotides align to TRBD1. The V gene end was trimmed by 6 bases and the J gene end by 0 bases; junction bases not matched to a gene: 2. There are 15 residues in the CDR3. Germline V gene sequence: CDR1 LNHDA, CDR2 SQIVND (reference sequence). The CDR3 here is CASSTGDSYNSPLHF. The CDR3 nucleotides are TGTGCCAGTAGCACAGGGGACTCCTATAATTCACCCCTCCACTTT.

The rearrangement joins TRBV9 to TRBJ1-1; D gene ambiguous. This CDR3 spans 13 amino acids. Trimming removed 2 bases from V and 3 bases from J, with 8 bases in between. Germline V gene data show CDR1 as SGDLS and CDR2 as YYNGEE. Here the CDR3 DNA reads TGTGCCAGCAGCGTGTTTGAGGACACTGAAGCTTTCTTT. Its protein is CASSVFEDTEAFF.

This clone was counted a single time. The chain couples TRBV18 to TRBJ1-1; D is perhaps TRBD1 (5 bases). The CDR3 is made up of 14 amino acids. V was trimmed by 2 bases and J by 3 bases, leaving 10 bases between them. The germline V gene has CDR1 KGHSH and CDR2 LQKENI. In DNA form, the CDR3 reads TGTGCCAGCTCACCAACGGGGGATTACACTGAAGCTTTCTTT. This translates into CASSPTGDYTEAFF.

The gene calls are TRBV4-2 and TRBJ2-5; D not resolved. V lost 0 bases and J lost 5, with 10 bases in between. There are 14 residues in the CDR3. Per germline, CDR1 LGHNA and CDR2 YNFKEQ. In DNA form, the CDR3 reads TGTGCCAGCAGCCAAGAAAGATACTCGGAGACCCAGTACTTC. Protein product: CASSQERYSETQYF.

This rearrangement joins TRBV3-1 (or the pseudogene TRBV3-2) to TRBJ2-7; 8 nucleotides agree with TRBD2. CDR1 LGHDT and CDR2 YNNKEL come from the germline V gene (reference sequence). V shed 3 bases, J shed 6 bases, and the junction held 4 bases outside the gene matches. This CDR3 has 13 residues. CDR3 amino acids: CASSQAGGAEQYF. DNA of the CDR3: TGTGCCAGCAGCCAGGCGGGGGGCGCCGAGCAGTACTTC.

The CDR3 region is CATSDFTREQFF. The CDR3 DNA follows: TGTGCCACCAGTGATTTCACTAGGGAGCAGTTCTTC. The chain couples TRBV24-1 to TRBJ2-1; tentative D call: TRBD2 (5 bases). There are 12 residues in the CDR3. V lost 1 base and J lost 10, with 7 bases in between. Germline loops: CDR1 KGHDR, CDR2 SFDVKD.

The J gene is TRBJ2-1, the V gene TRBV5-1, with no clear D. V lost 0 bases, J lost 6 bases, and 10 bases lay in between. The CDR3 is 14 amino acids. Germline V gene sequence: CDR1 SGHRS, CDR2 YFSETQ. The CDR3 protein is CASSLGGPSNEQFF. CDR3 coding DNA: TGCGCCAGCAGCTTGGGTGGGCCGAGCAATGAGCAGTTCTTC.

The chain employs TRBV29-1 and TRBJ1-3, with TRBD1 as a possible D gene (6 bases). There are 13 residues in the CDR3. Germline V gene lookup returns CDR1 SQVTM and CDR2 ANQGSEA. Trimming took off 4 bases at V and 3 bases at J, with 10 bases between the two ends. Here the CDR3 reads CSVVGQLGNTIYF. For the CDR3, the DNA is TGCAGCGTTGTTGGACAGCTTGGAAACACCATATATTTT.

The rearrangement uses TRBV7-9 and TRBJ1-1; D unclear. V dropped 1 base and J dropped 0 bases, with 3 bases sitting between them. CDR3 size: 13 residues. Per germline, CDR1 SEHNR and CDR2 FQNEAQ (reference sequence). The CDR3: CASSLVVNTEAFF. The CDR3 DNA sequence: TGTGCCAGCAGCTTAGTCGTGAACACTGAAGCTTTCTTT.

Comment on this clone: At one boundary the junction diverges from the germline segment, which might be a read error. The chain has TRBV28 and TRBJ1-1; D not certain. The CDR3 runs to 13 residues. From germline, CDR1 is MDHEN and CDR2 SYDVKM. Here the CDR3 reads CASKSRDTLKVLF. CDR3 nucleotide sequence: TGTGCCAGCAAATCCCGGGATACACTGAAGGTTCTCTTT.

V is TRBV11-2 and J is TRBJ1-3; no reliable D call. Germline-derived CDR1 and CDR2 are SGHAT and FQNNGV. Trimming took off 5 bases at V and 2 bases at J, with 19 bases between the two ends. The CDR3 sequence is 17 residues long. CDR3 loop: CASSPSKNGVTGNTIYF. The CDR3 bases are TGTGCCAGCAGCCCCTCTAAAAACGGGGTAACTGGAAACACCATATATTTT.

The chain uses TRBV7-3 and TRBJ2-2; the D gene is possibly TRBD2 (5 bases). Germline V gene lookup returns CDR1 SGHTA and CDR2 FQGTGA. The CDR3 covers 14 residues. Trimming cost V 5 bases and J 7 bases, with 14 bases left between them. The chain's CDR3 is CASSISKAVGELFF. The CDR3 DNA follows: TGTGCCAGCAGCATATCCAAAGCGGTCGGGGAGCTGTTTTTT.

The V call is TRBV29-1, the J call TRBJ2-1; D might be TRBD1 (6 bases). Germline V gene sequence: CDR1 SQVTM, CDR2 ANQGSEA. The CDR3 extends over 16 amino acids. Trimming took off 6 bases at V and 0 bases at J, with 18 bases between the two ends. The CDR3 bases are TGCAGCGTCCCGAACCGACAGGCGAGCTCCTACAATGAGCAGTTCTTC. Translated: CSVPNRQASSYNEQFF.

The chain employs TRBV19 and TRBJ2-2; 10 bases align to TRBD2. Germline-derived CDR1 and CDR2 are LNHDA and SQIVND (reference sequence). CDR3 size: 16 residues. V dropped 7 bases and J dropped 5; count of bases not matched to a gene: 10. This CDR3 reads CASTPLGLARTGELFF. CDR3 DNA sequence: TGTGCCAGTACCCCCTTGGGACTAGCGCGGACCGGGGAGCTGTTTTTT.

This chain joins TRBV7-3 and TRBJ1-1; D gene unclear. The CDR3 is 15 residues long. Per the germline V gene, CDR1 is SGHTA and CDR2 is FQGTGA. V shed 1 base and J shed 2 bases, with 11 bases lying between them. CDR3 in DNA: TGTGCCAGCAGCTTAAGGGCTCTCGAAAACACTGAAGCTTTCTTT. This sequence encodes CASSLRALENTEAFF.

V is TRBV2 and J is TRBJ1-1; the D gene is possibly TRBD1 (5 bases). CDR3 size: 14 residues. From germline, CDR1 is SNHLY and CDR2 FYNNEI. Deletions cut 2 bases from V and 4 bases from J, with 11 bases between. The CDR3 region has the DNA TGTGCCAGCAGTGAAATGGGGGGGGGCACTGAAGCTTTCTTT. This translates into CASSEMGGGTEAFF.

The V gene is TRBV5-1, the J gene TRBJ2-1; D gene ambiguous. The CDR3 has 15 amino acids. Germline CDR1 and CDR2: SGHRS and YFSETQ. V gave up 2 bases and J gave up 0 bases, with 9 bases separating them. The CDR3 DNA follows: TGCGCCAGCAGCTTCGGCCGGAGCTCCTACAATGAGCAGTTCTTC. This sequence encodes CASSFGRSSYNEQFF.

V and J are TRBV18 and TRBJ1-2; the match to TRBD1 covers 7 bases. V dropped 1 base and J dropped 4; count of bases not matched to a gene: 12. This CDR3 is built from 17 residues. Germline loops: CDR1 KGHSH, CDR2 LQKENI. CDR3 region: CASSPLTGTQGIYGYTF. CDR3 DNA: TGTGCCAGCTCACCACTAACGGGGACACAGGGGATCTATGGCTACACCTTC.

The V gene is TRBV30, the J gene TRBJ1-5, with 7 bases identical to TRBD1. J gave up 6 bases and V 3 bases, and 5 bases lay outside the gene matches. Germline V gives CDR1 GTSNPN, CDR2 SVGIG (reference sequence). The CDR3 covers 13 residues. The CDR3 DNA is TGTGCCTGGAGCGACAGGGACCCTCAGCCCCAGCATTTT. Protein product: CAWSDRDPQPQHF.

This clone was seen more than once but under ten times. The chain employs TRBV6-5 and TRBJ1-1; D is undetermined. V lost 8 bases, J lost 0 bases, and 16 bases lay in between. This CDR3 spans 15 amino acids. Germline-derived CDR1 and CDR2 are MNHEY and SVGAGI. CDR3 region: CASFPGGSLNTEAFF. The CDR3 DNA is TGTGCCAGCTTCCCTGGAGGAAGTTTGAACACTGAAGCTTTCTTT.

The V gene is TRBV28, the J gene TRBJ1-6, with 8 bases fitting TRBD1. The CDR3 is 14 amino acids. The V gene end was trimmed by 8 bases and the J gene end by 0 bases; junction bases not matched to a gene: 0. Germline CDR1 reads MDHEN; CDR2 reads SYDVKM. The CDR3 region is CASGQGSYNSPLHF. The CDR3 nucleotides are TGTGCCAGCGGACAGGGCTCCTATAATTCACCCCTCCACTTT.

The rearrangement joins TRBV19 to TRBJ1-5; 8 bases are shared with TRBD1. This CDR3 region has 15 residues. The junction had 5 bases not matched to a gene; V was cut back by 5 bases and J by 2 bases. CDR1 and CDR2 (germline): LNHDA, SQIVND (reference sequence). Written as DNA, the CDR3 is TGTGCCAGTAGTTCAGGGGGCCCGGGCAATCAGCCCCAGCATTTT. Translating it yields CASSSGGPGNQPQHF.

A single count supports this clone. The chain is built from TRBV5-8 and TRBJ2-3; no clear D gene. V was clipped by 0 bases and J by 0 bases, with 11 bases between them. This CDR3 has 16 amino acids. CDR1 SGHTS and CDR2 YDEGEE come from the germline V gene. The CDR3 DNA sequence: TGTGCCAGCAGCTTGGCCGGCGGCAGAAGCACAGATACGCAGTATTTT. Translating gives CASSLAGGRSTDTQYF.

The rearrangement links TRBV27 to TRBJ1-5, with unresolved D. The V and J ends lost 7 bases and 6 bases respectively, with 13 bases between them. Germline V gene lookup returns CDR1 MNHEY and CDR2 SMNVEV (reference sequence). The CDR3 consists of 13 residues. The CDR3 DNA reads as TGTGCCAGCACGGAGGTGAGAGGTCAGCCCCAGCATTTT. As protein: CASTEVRGQPQHF.

The V and J genes are TRBV30 and TRBJ1-1; no clear D. The germline V gene has CDR1 GTSNPN and CDR2 SVGIG (reference sequence). The CDR3 is made up of 11 amino acids. V lost 7 bases, J lost 5 bases, and 11 bases lay in between. The CDR3 DNA reads as TGTGCCTTATCCGGGAGGACTGAAGCTTTCTTT. Translated: CALSGRTEAFF.

The chain has TRBV4-1 and TRBJ1-5, with TRBD1 as a possible D gene (5 bases). V was cut by 0 bases and J by 7 bases, with 10 bases left in between. The germline V gene encodes CDR1 MGHRA and CDR2 YSYEKL. The CDR3 runs to 14 residues. In nucleotides, the CDR3 is TGCGCCAGCAGCCAAGATGGGGCAGGGCAGCCCCAGCATTTT. This translates into CASSQDGAGQPQHF.

This clone has just one count. The chain recombines TRBV5-8 with TRBJ2-2, with 7 bases lining up with TRBD2. This CDR3 is 17 amino acids long. Germline V gene sequence: CDR1 SGHTS, CDR2 YDEGEE. Trimming cost V 5 bases and J 0 bases; bases outside gene matches: 10. CDR3 protein: CASRPSMGLTNTGELFF. The CDR3 DNA sequence: TGTGCCAGCAGACCGTCTATGGGACTAACGAACACCGGGGAGCTGTTTTTT.

The CDR3 coding sequence is TGTGCCAGCAGTTACAAGGGGAATCAGCCCCAGCATTTT. Encoded protein: CASSYKGNQPQHF. The J gene is TRBJ1-5, the V gene TRBV6-5; a possible D gene is TRBD1 (5 bases). The CDR3 loop spans 13 amino acids. V lost 2 bases and J 4 bases, leaving 6 bases between the germline ends. Germline assignment: CDR1 MNHEY and CDR2 SVGAGI.

This clone was picked up a small number of times. This rearrangement joins TRBV9 to TRBJ2-2, with 11 bases identical to TRBD2. J gave up 6 bases and V 4 bases, and 8 bases lay outside the gene matches. CDR3 length: 16 residues. Germline V lookup: CDR1 SGDLS, CDR2 YYNGEE. The CDR3 nucleotides read TGTGCCAGCAGCAGGAATAGCGGGGGGGCACCCGGGGAGCTGTTTTTT. Residues: CASSRNSGGAPGELFF. Variable domain in full (rest from reference TRBV9 and TRBJ2-2): DSGVTQTPKHLITATGQRVTLRCSPRSGDLSVYWYQQSLDQGLQFLIQYYNGEERAKGNILERFSAQQFPDLHSELNLSSLELGDSALYFCASSRNSGGAPGELFFGEGSRLTVL.

This clone was observed a single time. The rearrangement links TRBV7-2 to TRBJ2-1; D is possibly TRBD2 (5 bases). The CDR3 is 14 amino acids. The V end lost 0 bases, the J end lost 4 bases, and 7 bases lay between the germline ends. Germline V gives CDR1 SGHTA, CDR2 FQGNSA. The CDR3 region is CASSLARVYNEQFF. The DNA for the CDR3 is TGTGCCAGCAGCTTAGCGCGGGTGTACAATGAGCAGTTCTTC.

This chain uses TRBV5-1 with TRBJ2-2; 8 bases match TRBD1. This CDR3 contains 16 residues. The trim removed 2 bases at V and 1 base at J, leaving 4 bases unmatched. Germline CDR1 SGHRS, CDR2 YFSETQ. CDR3 loop: CASSLLTGENTGELFF. The CDR3 coding sequence is TGCGCCAGCAGCTTATTGACAGGGGAGAACACCGGGGAGCTGTTTTTT.

The sample holds one count of this clone. The chain couples TRBV29-1 to TRBJ1-6; 8 nucleotides agree with TRBD1. Germline V CDR1 and CDR2: SQVTM, ANQGSEA. V dropped 5 bases and J dropped 8; count of bases not matched to a gene: 5. The CDR3 covers 13 residues. CDR3 region: CSVSSGGHSPLHF. In DNA form, the CDR3 reads TGCAGCGTTTCATCAGGGGGCCATTCACCCCTCCACTTT.